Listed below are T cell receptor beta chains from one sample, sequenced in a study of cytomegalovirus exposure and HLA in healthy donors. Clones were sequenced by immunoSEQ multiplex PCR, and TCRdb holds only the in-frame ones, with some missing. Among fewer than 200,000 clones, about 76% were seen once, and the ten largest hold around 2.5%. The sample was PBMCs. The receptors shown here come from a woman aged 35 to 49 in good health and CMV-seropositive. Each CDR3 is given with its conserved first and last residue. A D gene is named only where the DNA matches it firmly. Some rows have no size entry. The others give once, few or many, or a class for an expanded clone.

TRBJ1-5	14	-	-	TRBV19	TGTGCCAGTAGATTCACAGGGAGCAATCAGCCCCAGCATTTT	CASRFTGSNQPQHF
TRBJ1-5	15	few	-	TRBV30	TGTGCCTGGAGTGTAACAGGCAGGGTAGGTCAGCCCCAGCATTTT	CAWSVTGRVGQPQHF
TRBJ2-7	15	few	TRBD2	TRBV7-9	TGTGCCAGCAGCCGGTCGGCGGGAGGGGTATACGAGCAGTACTTC	CASSRSAGGVYEQYF
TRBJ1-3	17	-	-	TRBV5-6	TGTGCCAGCAGCTTGGGGCCTCGGGGGAGTGTTGGAAACACCATATATTTT	CASSLGPRGSVGNTIYF
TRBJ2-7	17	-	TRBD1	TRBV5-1	TGCGCCAGCAGCCTGTCCGCGGCCCCGGGACAGATCCACGAGCAGTACTTC	CASSLSAAPGQIHEQYF
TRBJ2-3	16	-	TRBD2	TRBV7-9	TGTGCCAGCAGCTTAGGACTAGCGGGTAGCACAGATACGCAGTATTTT	CASSLGLAGSTDTQYF
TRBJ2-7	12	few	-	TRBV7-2	TGTGCCAGCAGCGACACCGCCTACGAGCAGTACTTC	CASSDTAYEQYF
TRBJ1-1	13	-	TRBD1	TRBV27	TGTGCCATCGTGGGACAGATTAACACTGAAGCTTTCTTT	CAIVGQINTEAFF
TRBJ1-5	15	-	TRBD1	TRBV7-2	TGTGCCAGCAGCCCCGGGACAGCTAGCAATCAGCCCCAGCATTTT	CASSPGTASNQPQHF
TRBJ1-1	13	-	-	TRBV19	TGTGCCAGTAGTCAGGGCGAGTGGGCTGAAGCTTTCTTT	CASSQGEWAEAFF
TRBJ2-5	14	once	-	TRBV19	TGTGCCAGTAGTGCTCAGGGGATCCAAGAGACCCAGTACTTC	CASSAQGIQETQYF
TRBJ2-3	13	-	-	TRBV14	TGTGCCAGCAGCCCGACTCCCTCAGATACGCAGTATTTT	CASSPTPSDTQYF
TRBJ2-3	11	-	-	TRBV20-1	TGCAGTGCTAGTCGGGGAGATACGCAGTATTTT	CSASRGDTQYF
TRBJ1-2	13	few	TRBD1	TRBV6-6	TGTGCCAGCAGAGATACAGGGGGCGGTGGCTACACCTTC	CASRDTGGGGYTF
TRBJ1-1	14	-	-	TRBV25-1	TGTGCCAGCGTGGACAGTCCTCAGAACACTGAAGCTTTCTTT	CASVDSPQNTEAFF
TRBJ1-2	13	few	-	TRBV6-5	TGTGCCAGCAGTTACTCGCGGGATTATGGCTACACCTTC	CASSYSRDYGYTF